Listed here are 12 T cell receptor beta chains from one sample, sequenced in a study of cytomegalovirus exposure and HLA in healthy donors. Use of 60 Vbeta and 13 Jbeta primers characterized the PCR. Assay used: immunoSEQ multiplex PCR; TCRdb lists only in-frame clones, some missing. The sample consists of 95,000 to 150,000 clones, around 82% of them appearing once. Sequenced: PBMCs. The receptors shown here come from a woman between 40 and 50 years old in good health and CMV-seropositive.

J is TRBJ1-2 and V is TRBV28, with a tentative D call TRBD1 (6 bases). Germline V gene data show CDR1 as MDHEN and CDR2 as SYDVKM. The CDR3 runs 13 residues. V was clipped by 3 bases and J by 7 bases, with 12 bases between them. The CDR3 loop is CASSFTSGAGYTF. DNA of the CDR3: TGTGCCAGCAGTTTTACATCAGGGGCTGGCTACACCTTC.

This chain links TRBV27 with TRBJ2-1, with TRBD2 matching over 10 bases. CDR3 length equals 14 residues. Trimming cost V 6 bases and J 15 bases; bases outside gene matches: 14. In germline, CDR1 is MNHEY, CDR2 SMNVEV (reference sequence). The CDR3 loop is CASSPQSGGAVGFF. For the CDR3, the DNA is TGTGCCAGCAGCCCCCAAAGCGGGGGGGCGGTAGGGTTCTTC.

The chain couples TRBV9 to TRBJ2-7; tentatively, D is TRBD2 (6 bases). Trimming removed 0 bases from V and 2 bases from J, with 12 bases in between. The CDR3 loop spans 15 amino acids. The germline CDR1 and CDR2 sequences are SGDLS and YYNGEE. The DNA for the CDR3 is TGTGCCAGCAGCGTAGCGGCTAGCGCTGCCTACGAGCAGTACTTC. The encoded protein is CASSVAASAAYEQYF.

V usage is TRBV28 and J usage is TRBJ1-2; a weak D match, TRBD1 (6 bases). V was shortened by 4 bases and J by 6 bases, with 15 bases between the two germline ends. The germline gives CDR1 MDHEN, CDR2 SYDVKM. This CDR3 is built from 14 residues. CDR3 in DNA: TGTGCCAGCAGTTCCCCACACAGGGCCAATGGCTACACCTTC. Residues: CASSSPHRANGYTF.

The chain couples TRBV27 to TRBJ2-1; tentative D call: TRBD2 (5 bases). With 4 bases removed from V and 7 bases from J, the gap between germline ends came to 11 bases. The CDR3 is made up of 13 amino acids. CDR1 MNHEY and CDR2 SMNVEV come from the germline V gene (reference sequence). The CDR3 spells CASSWEFSNEQFF. The CDR3 nucleotides are TGTGCCAGCAGTTGGGAGTTTAGTAATGAGCAGTTCTTC.

V and J are TRBV11-2 and TRBJ1-5; a weak D match, TRBD1 (5 bases). CDR1 SGHAT and CDR2 FQNNGV come from the germline V gene. The CDR3 runs 14 residues. V shed 3 bases and J shed 4 bases, with 10 bases lying between them. The CDR3 region has the DNA TGTGCCAGCAGCTTTCGTGGGGCAAATCAGCCCCAGCATTTT. Its protein is CASSFRGANQPQHF.

The chain joins TRBV27 to TRBJ2-7; TRBD1 matches 7 bases. The CDR3 runs 15 residues. Losses at the gene ends were 6 bases for V and 6 bases for J; bases not matched to a gene: 14. Germline CDR1 is MNHEY and CDR2 is SMNVEV (reference sequence). CDR3 sequence (DNA): TGTGCCAGCAGATCCTGGGACAGCCAAGTAGGCGAGCAGTACTTC. Translated: CASRSWDSQVGEQYF.

V usage is TRBV6-6 and J usage is TRBJ1-5, with D perhaps matching TRBD1 (5 bases). The CDR3 runs to 16 residues. Trimming removed 5 bases from V and 1 base from J, with 15 bases in between. The germline CDR1 and CDR2 sequences are MNHNY and SVGAGI (reference sequence). CDR3 nucleotides: TGTGCCAGCAGTCCCCCGATCCAGGGAAGCAATCAGCCCCAGCATTTT. It codes for CASSPPIQGSNQPQHF.

This clone was detected only once. The V and J genes are TRBV5-8 and TRBJ2-3, with D possibly TRBD1 on 5 matching bases. The CDR3 contains 13 residues. The V gene's germline CDR1 is SGHTS and CDR2 YDEGEE. V lost 2 bases and J 2 bases, leaving 6 bases between the germline ends. The CDR3 sequence: CASSFGHTDTQYF. CDR3 sequence (DNA): TGTGCCAGCAGCTTCGGACACACAGATACGCAGTATTTT.

This clone was counted once. The genes are TRBV5-1 and TRBJ2-1; 15 bases fit TRBD2. CDR1 is SGHRS, CDR2 YFSETQ, per germline. The CDR3 has 15 amino acids. The V segment lost 4 bases and the J segment 8 bases; nucleotides outside the gene matches: 4. The CDR3 reads CASSQGLAGGDEQFF. The DNA of the CDR3 is TGCGCCAGCAGCCAAGGACTAGCGGGAGGGGATGAGCAGTTCTTC. The full variable domain, with the rest looked up from reference TRBV5-1 and TRBJ2-1, is KAGVTQTPRYLIKTRGQQVTLSCSPISGHRSVSWYQQTPGQGLQFLFEYFSETQRNKGNFPGRFSGRQFSNSRSEMNVSTLELGDSALYLCASSQGLAGGDEQFFGPGTRLTVL.

The chain couples TRBV9 to TRBJ2-3, with D tentatively TRBD1 (5 bases). Germline CDR1 is SGDLS and CDR2 is YYNGEE. The CDR3 consists of 13 residues. The germline V and J ends were trimmed by 4 bases and 4 bases, with 10 bases remaining between them. The CDR3 DNA reads TGTGCCAGCAGCTCTAGGGGCGCAGATACGCAGTATTTT. Translated: CASSSRGADTQYF.

The chain links TRBV27 to TRBJ2-5, with D perhaps matching TRBD1 (6 bases). V lost 7 bases, J lost 1 base, and 22 bases lay in between. The CDR3 extends over 17 amino acids. Germline values: CDR1 MNHEY, CDR2 SMNVEV (reference sequence). CDR3 DNA: TGTGCCAGCAATTCCGAGACCGGGACACCGACCCAAGAGACCCAGTACTTC. Translated, it gives CASNSETGTPTQETQYF.